This T cell receptor beta chain is drawn from a study of control samples from healthy donors and cancer patients. The CDR3 extends over 15 amino acids. The trim removed 8 bases at V and 2 bases at J, leaving 13 bases unmatched. Germline loops: CDR1 GTSNPN, CDR2 SVGIG (reference sequence). Clones were read by immunoSEQ multiplex PCR, and TCRdb kept only the in-frame ones, dropping some. The sample includes 80,000 to 100,000 clones, 80% to 95% of them seen just once. The receptor was derived from a human donor in good health. The donor label of this sample is uncertain. This chain links TRBV30 with TRBJ1-1; 8 bases map to TRBD1. The sample consisted of blood. CDR3 loop: CAAWTGKVENTEAFF. For the CDR3, the DNA is TGTGCCGCTTGGACAGGGAAAGTGGAAAACACTGAAGCTTTCTTT.